Listed below are T cell receptor beta chains from one sample, sequenced in a study of shared clonotypes between healthy human individuals. The method was immunoSEQ multiplex PCR; TCRdb's version includes in-frame clones alone and lacks a portion of them. The sample includes 600,000 to 800,000 clones, roughly 72% of them seen just once. The sample consisted of memory CD4+ T cells sorted from blood. These receptor sequences come from a woman aged 25 to 39 in good health. The CDR3 runs from the conserved cysteine through the conserved F or W. The D gene is left open where the match is weak. Part of the rows lack a size; the others show once, few, many or a class for expanded clones.

TGTGCCAGCAGCCCGCTGACCCGATCGACAGGGGAAGCTTTCTTT,CASSPLTRSTGEAFF,TRBV6-5,NA,TRBJ1-1,15,TRBD1
TGTGCCAGTAGTCCCGGACAGTCCTACACCGGGGAGCTGTTTTTT,CASSPGQSYTGELFF,TRBV19,many,TRBJ2-2,15,NA
TGTGCCAGCAGTCCGGGACTAGCGGGTACTAATGAGCAGTTCTTC,CASSPGLAGTNEQFF,TRBV28,NA,TRBJ2-1,15,TRBD2
TGTGCCAGCAGCTCAAGACAGGGGACTGAAGCTTTCTTT,CASSSRQGTEAFF,TRBV7-2,NA,TRBJ1-1,13,TRBD1
TGTGCCAGCAGCAAGCCTCTCTCTGTCACCGGGGAGCTGTTTTTT,CASSKPLSVTGELFF,TRBV21-1,NA,TRBJ2-2,15,NA
TGCGCCAGCAGAATTATAGGGGAGACCCAGTACTTC,CASRIIGETQYF,TRBV5-1,many,TRBJ2-5,12,NA
TGTGCCAGCAGTTCTAGCGGGGTCTCCTACGAGCAGTACTTC,CASSSSGVSYEQYF,TRBV28,NA,TRBJ2-7,14,TRBD2
TGTGCCAGCAGCTCTAGCGGGAGAGGTCCCTCCTACGAGCAGTACTTC,CASSSSGRGPSYEQYF,TRBV7-9,NA,TRBJ2-7,16,TRBD2
TGTGCCAGCAGTGGACAGGGTTTGCACTACAATGAGCAGTTCTTC,CASSGQGLHYNEQFF,TRBV2,once,TRBJ2-1,15,TRBD1
TGTGCCTGGACCCCCCCCCAGGCGCCCCAAGAGACCCAGTACTTC,CAWTPPQAPQETQYF,TRBV30,NA,TRBJ2-5,15,NA
TGTGCCAGCAGCTTAGAGGCTCTTAGCAATCAGCCCCAGCATTTT,CASSLEALSNQPQHF,TRBV7-2,few,TRBJ1-5,15,NA
TGTGCCAGCCACAGGGGGCTTAGCACAGATACGCAGTATTTT,CASHRGLSTDTQYF,TRBV19,NA,TRBJ2-3,14,TRBD1
TGTGCCTGGAGAGCCTCCGGGCTACACACTGAAGCTTTCTTT,CAWRASGLHTEAFF,TRBV30,NA,TRBJ1-1,14,NA
TGTGCCAGCAGCCCAGGCGGACACGCGAACACCGGGGAGCTGTTTTTT,CASSPGGHANTGELFF,TRBV7-2,many,TRBJ2-2,16,NA
TGTGCCTGGAGTGTACACGGACAGGGAATTTATCACTATGGCTACACCTTC,CAWSVHGQGIYHYGYTF,TRBV30,NA,TRBJ1-2,17,TRBD1
TGCGCCAGCAGCCAGCAATCCTTCTCCTACAATGAGCAGTTCTTC,CASSQQSFSYNEQFF,TRBV5-1,NA,TRBJ2-1,15,NA
TGTGCCAGCATCGAGACCGGGACCAAAGGCTACACCTTC,CASIETGTKGYTF,TRBV6-1,NA,TRBJ1-2,13,NA